A selection of T cell receptor beta chains follows, all from one sample in a study of CD8+CD57+ T cells in acquired aplastic anemia. TCRdb analysed the reads with MiXCR anew, one entry per CDR3 protein. The sample yields about 160,000 distinct CDR3 sequences, over 40% seen once. Material for sequencing was sorted CD4+, CD8+, or CD8+CD57+ T cells (not recorded which) from PBMCs. The receptors stem from a human donor with aplastic anemia. Both conserved end residues are part of each CDR3. The D gene is left open where the match is weak. Clone size is given for some rows only: seen once, a few or many times, or a class if the clone is expanded.

D gene: .; J gene: TRBJ1-4; V gene: TRBV20-1; clone size: many; CDR3 protein: CSARGLAGFEKLFF; CDR3 DNA: TGCAGTGCTAGAGGCCTGGCGGGTTTTGAAAAACTGTTTTTT
D gene: .; J gene: TRBJ1-2; V gene: TRBV15; clone size: .; CDR3 protein: CATSRDGLGGSTEGGYTF; CDR3 DNA: TGTGCCACCAGCAGAGATGGGCTAGGGGGTTCGACAGAAGGGGGCTACACCTTC
D gene: TRBD1; J gene: TRBJ2-2; V gene: TRBV6-4; clone size: .; CDR3 protein: CASSDPGTGSTGELFF; CDR3 DNA: TGTGCCAGCAGTGACCCCGGGACAGGGAGCACCGGGGAGCTGTTTTTT
D gene: .; J gene: TRBJ1-5; V gene: TRBV24-1; clone size: .; CDR3 protein: CATSGRTSNQPQHF; CDR3 DNA: TGTGCCACCAGCGGAAGGACTAGCAATCAGCCCCAGCATTTT
D gene: .; J gene: TRBJ1-1; V gene: TRBV11-2; clone size: .; CDR3 protein: CASSPRVMALNTEAFF; CDR3 DNA: TGTGCCAGCAGCCCCCGGGTGATGGCTCTGAACACTGAAGCTTTCTTT
D gene: TRBD1; J gene: TRBJ1-4; V gene: TRBV7-6; clone size: few; CDR3 protein: CASSSTGGRDEKLFF; CDR3 DNA: TGTGCCAGCAGCTCGACAGGGGGCAGAGATGAAAAACTGTTTTTT
D gene: TRBD2; J gene: TRBJ2-1; V gene: TRBV6-1; clone size: .; CDR3 protein: CASSEEGSTSGVTNEQFF; CDR3 DNA: TGTGCCAGCAGTGAAGAGGGGTCGACTAGCGGGGTGACAAATGAGCAGTTCTTC
D gene: .; J gene: TRBJ1-6; V gene: TRBV2; clone size: .; CDR3 protein: CASSAGTRHNSPLHF; CDR3 DNA: TGTGCCAGCAGTGCCGGGACACGTCATAATTCACCCCTCCACTTT
D gene: .; J gene: TRBJ1-2; V gene: TRBV19; clone size: .; CDR3 protein: CASSAAVGYGYTF; CDR3 DNA: TGTGCCAGTAGCGCAGCCGTGGGCTATGGCTACACCTTC
D gene: TRBD1; J gene: TRBJ1-5; V gene: TRBV5-6; clone size: .; CDR3 protein: CASSNGQGNQPQHF; CDR3 DNA: TGTGCCAGCAGCAATGGACAGGGAAATCAGCCCCAGCATTTT
D gene: .; J gene: TRBJ2-3; V gene: TRBV2; clone size: many; CDR3 protein: CASSAGSHSTDTQYF; CDR3 DNA: TGTGCCAGCAGCGCAGGGTCCCATAGCACAGATACGCAGTATTTT